These 9 T cell receptor beta chains were sequenced from one sample in a study of CD8 T cells in Susac syndrome. The RNA input was roughly 0.45 to 1 ug, and it was reverse transcribed with random hexamers. A single record per CDR3 protein comes from TCRdb applying MiXCR to the immunoSEQ multiplex PCR reads. The table includes 200,000 or so distinct CDR3 sequences, nearly 95% detected once. The sample was CD4+ T cells from PBMCs. These receptors were taken from a human donor with multiple sclerosis.

The chain couples TRBV5-6 to TRBJ1-6, with D unresolved. The CDR3 length is 12 residues. Germline loops: CDR1 SGHDT, CDR2 YYEEEE. V shed 0 bases and J shed 11 bases, with 6 bases lying between them. The CDR3 loop reads CASSLGQPPLHF. Here the CDR3 DNA reads TGTGCCAGCAGCTTGGGACAACCACCCCTCCACTTT. The variable domain in full, completed from reference TRBV5-6 and TRBJ1-6, reads DAGVTQSPTHLIKTRGQQVTLRCSPKSGHDTVSWYQQALGQGPQFIFQYYEEEERQRGNFPDRFSGHQFPNYSSELNVNALLLGDSALYLCASSLGQPPLHFGNGTRLTVT.

This clonotype came up a few times. The genes are TRBV9 and TRBJ1-5; TRBD1 might be the D (5 bases). Trimming removed 0 bases from V and 6 bases from J, with 13 bases in between. The length of the CDR3 is 15 residues. Germline CDR1 SGDLS, CDR2 YYNGEE. In nucleotides, the CDR3 is TGTGCCAGCAGCGTAGAGGGGAGCGGCGGTCAGCCCCAGCATTTT. It is translated as CASSVEGSGGQPQHF.

V and J are TRBV7-3 and TRBJ1-5; D gene uncertain. CDR3 size: 13 residues. Germline loops: CDR1 SGHTA, CDR2 FQGTGA. V lost 5 bases, J lost 4 bases, and 9 bases lay in between. CDR3 bases: TGTGCCAGCAGCGCACGGGAGAATCAGCCCCAGCATTTT. It translates to CASSARENQPQHF.

The chain combines TRBV29-1 with TRBJ1-2; no firm D call. The CDR3 is 12 residues long. Deletions cut 5 bases from V and 8 bases from J, with 15 bases between. CDR1 and CDR2 (germline): SQVTM, ANQGSEA. The chain's CDR3 is CSVSKGGEGYTF. The CDR3 DNA sequence: TGCAGCGTTTCCAAAGGTGGGGAAGGCTACACCTTC.

The chain combines TRBV15 with TRBJ2-1; 10 bases line up with TRBD2. This CDR3 comprises 16 residues. V was pared by 3 bases and J by 8 bases, with 10 bases of the junction left unmatched. Germline V gene lookup returns CDR1 LNHNV and CDR2 YYDKDF (reference sequence). In DNA, the CDR3 is TGTGCCACCAGCAGTCCCACCGGGACTAGCGTGGATGAGCAGTTCTTC. This sequence encodes CATSSPTGTSVDEQFF.

The V and J genes are TRBV20-1 and TRBJ2-7, with 7 positions matching TRBD1. From germline, CDR1 is DFQATT and CDR2 SNEGSKA (reference sequence). The CDR3 is 11 amino acids. The V and J ends lost 6 bases and 4 bases, in that order; junction bases with no gene match: 3. This chain's CDR3 is CSALGQYEQYF. CDR3 sequence (DNA): TGCAGTGCCTTGGGACAGTACGAGCAGTACTTC.

This rearrangement joins TRBV5-4 to TRBJ2-7; D is unresolved. V dropped 5 bases and J dropped 7 bases, with 16 bases sitting between them. CDR3 length equals 13 residues. Germline CDR1 and CDR2: SGHNT and YYREEE (reference sequence). This chain's CDR3 is CASRRDKDGEQYF. The CDR3 bases are TGTGCCAGCAGGCGTGACAAGGACGGAGAGCAGTACTTC.

The rearrangement joins TRBV18 to TRBJ2-1, with D tentatively TRBD2 (5 bases). Trimming took 3 bases from V and 4 from J, leaving 7 bases between them. The CDR3 totals 13 residues. In germline, CDR1 is KGHSH, CDR2 LQKENI. The CDR3 loop is CASSPDSYNEQFF. The CDR3 bases are TGTGCCAGCTCACCGGACTCGTACAATGAGCAGTTCTTC.

The V gene is TRBV7-9, the J gene TRBJ2-3, with D hard to call. There are 14 residues in the CDR3. Trimming removed 4 bases at V and 1 base at J, with 9 bases between. The germline CDR1 and CDR2 sequences are SEHNR and FQNEAQ (reference sequence). Written as DNA, the CDR3 is TGTGCCAGCAGCTCTTATACGGGCACAGATACGCAGTATTTT. Translated, it gives CASSSYTGTDTQYF.